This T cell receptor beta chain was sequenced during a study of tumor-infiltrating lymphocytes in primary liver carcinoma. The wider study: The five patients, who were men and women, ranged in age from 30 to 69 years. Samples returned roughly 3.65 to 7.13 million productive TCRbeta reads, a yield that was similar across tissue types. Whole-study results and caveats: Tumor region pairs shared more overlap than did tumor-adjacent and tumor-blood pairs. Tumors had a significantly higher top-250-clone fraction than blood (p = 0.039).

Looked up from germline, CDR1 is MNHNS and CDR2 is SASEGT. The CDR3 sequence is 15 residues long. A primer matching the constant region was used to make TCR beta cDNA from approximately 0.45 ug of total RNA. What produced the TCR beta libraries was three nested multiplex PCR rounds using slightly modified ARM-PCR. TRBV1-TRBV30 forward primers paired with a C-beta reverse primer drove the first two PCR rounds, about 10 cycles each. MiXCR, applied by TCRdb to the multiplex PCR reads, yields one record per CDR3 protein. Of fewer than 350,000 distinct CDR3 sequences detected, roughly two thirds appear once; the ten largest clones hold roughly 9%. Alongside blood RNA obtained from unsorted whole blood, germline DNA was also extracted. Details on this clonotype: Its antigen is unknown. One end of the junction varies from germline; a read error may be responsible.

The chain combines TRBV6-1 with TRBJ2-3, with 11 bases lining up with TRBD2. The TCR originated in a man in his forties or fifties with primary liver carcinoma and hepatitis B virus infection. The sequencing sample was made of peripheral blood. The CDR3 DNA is TGTGCCAGCAAAGGGACTAGCGGCCGCACAGATGCGCAGTATTTT. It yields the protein CASKGTSGRTDAQYF.